This is a list of T cell receptor beta chains from one sample in a study of CD8 T cells in ankylosing spondylitis. Using its own MiXCR run on the 5' RACE reads, TCRdb lists one record per CDR3 protein. This sample has tens of thousands of distinct CDR3 sequences, with approximately 5% found just once. The sample consisted of blood, either unsorted or a sorted T cell fraction (not recorded which). These receptors all come from a male donor with ankylosing spondylitis or in good health (not recorded which). The CDR3 runs from the conserved cysteine through the conserved F or W. The order of the fields is J gene, V gene, clone size, CDR3 length, D gene, CDR3 protein, CDR3 DNA. The D gene is left open where the match is weak. Only part of the rows carry a size: once, few, many, or a class if the clone is expanded.

J: TRBJ2-6
V: TRBV20-1
size: many
length: 14
D: TRBD1
CDR3: CSARQGIGANVLTF
DNA: TGCAGTGCTCGACAGGGAATCGGGGCCAACGTCCTGACTTTC

J: TRBJ2-1
V: TRBV20-1
size: many
length: 14
D: .
CDR3: CSAPQGGAYNEQFF
DNA: TGCAGTGCTCCACAGGGGGGGGCCTACAATGAGCAGTTCTTC

J: TRBJ2-7
V: TRBV29-1
size: many
length: 10
D: .
CDR3: CSVGSWEQYF
DNA: TGCAGCGTTGGTTCGTGGGAGCAGTACTTC

J: TRBJ2-1
V: TRBV6-1
size: .
length: 15
D: TRBD2
CDR3: CASRLTSGGYNEQFF
DNA: TGTGCCAGCAGGCTCACTAGCGGGGGATACAATGAGCAGTTCTTC

J: TRBJ2-7
V: TRBV10-3
size: many
length: 15
D: .
CDR3: CAISESIGDSYEQYF
DNA: TGTGCCATCAGTGAGTCGATTGGAGACTCCTACGAGCAGTACTTC

J: TRBJ2-6
V: TRBV29-1
size: many
length: 13
D: .
CDR3: CSVQGFGANVLTF
DNA: TGCAGCGTCCAGGGATTTGGGGCCAACGTCCTGACTTTC

J: TRBJ1-1
V: TRBV5-1
size: many
length: 14
D: .
CDR3: CASSLAGTQPEAFF
DNA: TGCGCCAGCAGCTTGGCCGGGACACAACCTGAAGCTTTCTTT

J: TRBJ1-1
V: TRBV5-1
size: many
length: 15
D: .
CDR3: CASSWGLTESTEAFF
DNA: TGCGCCAGCAGCTGGGGGCTGACAGAGAGCACTGAAGCTTTCTTT

J: TRBJ1-5
V: TRBV7-2
size: .
length: 16
D: .
CDR3: CASSLGEGVALRPQHF
DNA: TGTGCCAGCAGCTTAGGGGAAGGGGTCGCGTTGCGGCCCCAGCATTTT

J: TRBJ2-1
V: TRBV6-2/TRBV6-3
size: many
length: 12
D: .
CDR3: CASSRLLDKQFF
DNA: TGTGCCAGCAGCAGACTTCTAGACAAGCAGTTCTTC

J: TRBJ2-6
V: TRBV5-5
size: many
length: 16
D: .
CDR3: CASSSSSGAGANVLTF
DNA: TGTGCCAGCAGCTCCTCCTCAGGCGCTGGGGCCAACGTCCTGACTTTC

J: TRBJ2-1
V: TRBV23-1
size: many
length: 14
D: TRBD1
CDR3: CASSHRRQGREQFF
DNA: TGCGCCAGCAGTCACCGTCGACAGGGCCGGGAGCAGTTCTTC

J: TRBJ2-7
V: TRBV29-1
size: many
length: 13
D: TRBD2
CDR3: CSVAGRGGHEQYF
DNA: TGCAGCGTTGCAGGGCGGGGGGGCCACGAGCAGTACTTC

J: TRBJ2-5
V: TRBV7-2
size: many
length: 13
D: .
CDR3: CASSPRTQETQYF
DNA: TGTGCCAGCAGCCCCCGGACTCAAGAGACCCAGTACTTC

J: TRBJ2-7
V: TRBV5-1
size: many
length: 14
D: .
CDR3: CASSPRWGDDEQYF
DNA: TGCGCCAGCAGCCCCCGGTGGGGGGACGACGAGCAGTACTTC

J: TRBJ2-7
V: TRBV20-1
size: .
length: 15
D: TRBD1
CDR3: CCARDIATGNLEQYF
DNA: TGCTGTGCTAGAGATATCGCGACAGGGAATTTGGAGCAGTACTTC

J: TRBJ2-1
V: TRBV18
size: many
length: 16
D: .
CDR3: CASSSTGPPGYNEQFF
DNA: TGTGCCAGCTCAAGCACAGGGCCCCCGGGGTACAATGAGCAGTTCTTC

J: TRBJ2-4
V: TRBV6-1
size: many
length: 20
D: TRBD2
CDR3: CASSEIVAGSTGRAKNIQYF
DNA: TGTGCCAGCAGTGAAATCGTAGCGGGGTCGACTGGGAGGGCCAAAAACATTCAGTACTTC

J: TRBJ2-3
V: TRBV28
size: many
length: 16
D: TRBD1
CDR3: CASSFDRGQGGDTQYF
DNA: TGTGCCAGCAGTTTTGATAGAGGACAGGGGGGAGATACGCAGTATTTT

J: TRBJ1-2
V: TRBV28
size: many
length: 14
D: .
CDR3: CASSPSDRSYGYTF
DNA: TGTGCCAGCAGTCCGTCCGACAGGTCTTATGGCTACACCTTC

J: TRBJ1-2
V: TRBV5-6
size: many
length: 13
D: .
CDR3: CASSLIPGDSYTF
DNA: TGTGCCAGCAGCTTGATTCCAGGGGATAGCTACACCTTC

J: TRBJ2-7
V: TRBV18
size: many
length: 14
D: .
CDR3: CASSKDRRDYEQYF
DNA: TGTGCCAGCTCCAAGGACAGAAGAGATTACGAGCAGTACTTC

J: TRBJ2-7
V: TRBV7-8
size: many
length: 15
D: TRBD1
CDR3: CASSLRDRITYEQYF
DNA: TGTGCCAGCAGCTTACGGGACAGAATAACCTACGAGCAGTACTTC

J: TRBJ2-1
V: TRBV20-1
size: many
length: 15
D: TRBD2
CDR3: CSAQGSGGAFNEQFF
DNA: TGCAGTGCCCAAGGGAGCGGGGGGGCCTTTAATGAGCAGTTCTTC

J: TRBJ2-3
V: TRBV2
size: many
length: 15
D: .
CDR3: CASGRGAPPTDTQYF
DNA: TGTGCCAGCGGACGGGGGGCGCCGCCCACAGATACGCAGTATTTT

J: TRBJ2-1
V: TRBV7-3
size: many
length: 16
D: TRBD1
CDR3: CASSLIPGQGSNEQFF
DNA: TGTGCCAGCAGCCTAATTCCGGGACAGGGGTCCAATGAGCAGTTCTTC

J: TRBJ2-7
V: TRBV5-6
size: many
length: 14
D: .
CDR3: CASTRLDGSYEQYF
DNA: TGTGCCAGCACCCGTTTGGACGGCTCCTACGAGCAGTACTTC

J: TRBJ1-1
V: TRBV10-3
size: .
length: 17
D: .
CDR3: CAISESSSGPVNTEAFF
DNA: TGTGCCATCAGTGAGTCCTCCTCCGGCCCGGTGAACACTGAAGCTTTCTTT

J: TRBJ1-2
V: TRBV3-1
size: few
length: 15
D: .
CDR3: CASTPREGMSYGYTF
DNA: TGTGCCAGCACCCCTCGGGAGGGAATGAGCTATGGCTACACCTTC

J: TRBJ2-1
V: TRBV6-1
size: .
length: 16
D: TRBD2
CDR3: CASRKGASGGYNEQFF
DNA: TGTGCCAGCAGGAAAGGGGCTAGCGGGGGATACAATGAGCAGTTCTTC

J: TRBJ2-1
V: TRBV5-1
size: many
length: 15
D: TRBD1
CDR3: CASSLGGTEANEQFF
DNA: TGCGCCAGCAGCTTGGGTGGGACAGAAGCCAATGAGCAGTTCTTC

J: TRBJ1-2
V: TRBV27
size: many
length: 14
D: TRBD1
CDR3: CASSLARGNYGYTF
DNA: TGTGCCAGCAGTTTAGCCAGGGGGAACTATGGCTACACCTTC

J: TRBJ1-5
V: TRBV5-5
size: many
length: 15
D: .
CDR3: CASSSRQGLNQPQHF
DNA: TGTGCCAGCAGCTCACGCCAGGGACTCAATCAGCCCCAGCATTTT

J: TRBJ1-5
V: TRBV12-3/TRBV12-4
size: many
length: 16
D: TRBD1
CDR3: CASSSDRQGLGQPQHF
DNA: TGTGCCAGCAGTTCCGACAGACAGGGATTAGGACAGCCCCAGCATTTT

J: TRBJ1-5
V: TRBV5-1
size: many
length: 15
D: .
CDR3: CASSIDTTSNQPQHF
DNA: TGCGCCAGCAGCATCGATACCACCAGCAATCAGCCCCAGCATTTT

J: TRBJ1-1
V: TRBV20-1
size: many
length: 14
D: TRBD1
CDR3: CSARDHQGGTEAFF
DNA: TGCAGTGCTAGAGATCATCAGGGGGGCACTGAAGCTTTCTTT

J: TRBJ2-3
V: TRBV12-3/TRBV12-4
size: .
length: 15
D: TRBD2
CDR3: CASSFGGDLTDTQYF
DNA: TGTGCCAGCAGTTTTGGGGGGGACCTCACAGATACGCAGTATTTT

J: TRBJ1-5
V: TRBV6-1
size: many
length: 15
D: .
CDR3: CASSAQRDSNQPQHF
DNA: TGTGCCAGCAGTGCTCAGAGGGATAGCAATCAGCCCCAGCATTTT

J: TRBJ2-1
V: TRBV28
size: many
length: 14
D: TRBD1
CDR3: CASSFTGQVAEQFF
DNA: TGTGCCAGCAGTTTCACGGGACAGGTAGCTGAGCAGTTCTTC

J: TRBJ2-7
V: TRBV12-3/TRBV12-4
size: many
length: 12
D: .
CDR3: CASRLDLAEQYF
DNA: TGTGCCAGCAGGTTGGACTTGGCCGAGCAGTACTTC

J: TRBJ1-5
V: TRBV7-9
size: many
length: 13
D: TRBD1
CDR3: CASSLTGNQPQHF
DNA: TGTGCCAGCAGCTTGACAGGGAATCAGCCCCAGCATTTT

J: TRBJ2-2
V: TRBV24-1
size: many
length: 15
D: TRBD1
CDR3: CATQNRDRNTGELFF
DNA: TGTGCCACCCAGAACCGGGACAGAAACACCGGGGAGCTGTTTTTT

J: TRBJ1-1
V: TRBV4-3
size: many
length: 14
D: .
CDR3: CASSQDSGVGEAFF
DNA: TGCGCCAGCAGCCAAGATAGTGGGGTCGGTGAAGCTTTCTTT

J: TRBJ2-1
V: TRBV29-1
size: many
length: 13
D: .
CDR3: CSVEPYTGNEQFF
DNA: TGCAGCGTTGAACCTTATACGGGCAATGAGCAGTTCTTC

J: TRBJ2-2
V: TRBV30
size: many
length: 13
D: .
CDR3: CAWRPFNTGELFF
DNA: TGTGCCTGGAGGCCCTTCAACACCGGGGAGCTGTTTTTT

J: TRBJ1-1
V: TRBV5-1
size: many
length: 15
D: .
CDR3: CASSPTPAVGTEAFF
DNA: TGCGCCAGCAGCCCGACCCCGGCGGTGGGGACTGAAGCTTTCTTT

J: TRBJ1-2
V: TRBV9
size: many
length: 13
D: .
CDR3: CASSAATSDGYTF
DNA: TGTGCCAGCAGCGCAGCCACCTCGGATGGCTACACCTTC

J: TRBJ2-1
V: TRBV4-3
size: many
length: 15
D: .
CDR3: CASSQVLRAYNEQFF
DNA: TGCGCCAGCAGCCAAGTTCTAAGGGCCTACAATGAGCAGTTCTTC

J: TRBJ1-1
V: TRBV28
size: many
length: 15
D: .
CDR3: CASSLKGGGNSEAFF
DNA: TGTGCCAGCAGTTTAAAAGGGGGAGGAAACTCTGAAGCTTTCTTT

J: TRBJ2-3
V: TRBV6-2/TRBV6-3
size: many
length: 15
D: .
CDR3: CASSYNADFADTQYF
DNA: TGTGCCAGCAGTTACAACGCAGACTTCGCAGATACGCAGTATTTT

J: TRBJ1-2
V: TRBV12-3/TRBV12-4
size: many
length: 11
D: .
CDR3: CASSIEWGYTF
DNA: TGTGCCAGCAGTATAGAATGGGGCTACACCTTC